Listed below are T cell receptor beta chains from one sample, sequenced in a study of blood T cell repertoires in COVID-19. The assay was immunoSEQ multiplex PCR, and TCRdb's table has in-frame clones only and misses some. The sample has about 110,000 clones, 75% to 90% seen once. Sample: peripheral blood. The source is a woman of 80 years or more with acute or convalescent COVID-19. Both conserved end residues are part of each CDR3. D genes are given only for firm matches. A clone size is listed for some rows: how often the clone was seen (once, few, many), or a class if it is expanded.

j_gene	v_gene	d_gene	abundance	CDR3aa	CDR3nt
TRBJ2-1	TRBV7-9	TRBD1	-	CASSLRDRGFEQFF	TGTGCCAGCAGTCTCCGGGACAGGGGATTTGAGCAGTTCTTC
TRBJ2-1	TRBV4-1	TRBD1	-	CASSQDWTGNYNEQFF	TGCGCCAGCAGCCAAGATTGGACAGGGAACTACAATGAGCAGTTCTTC
TRBJ1-2	TRBV6-5	TRBD1	-	CASRRQGASDGYTF	TGTGCCAGCAGGCGACAGGGGGCCTCCGATGGCTACACCTTC
TRBJ1-1	TRBV19	-	-	CASSMFPYTEAFF	TGTGCCAGTAGTATGTTTCCATACACTGAAGCTTTCTTT
TRBJ1-4	TRBV30	TRBD1	-	CAWSGTGWGNEKLFF	TGTGCCTGGAGTGGGACAGGTTGGGGGAATGAAAAACTGTTTTTT
TRBJ1-5	TRBV14	-	once	CASSQDSNQPQHF	TGTGCCAGCAGTCAGGATAGCAATCAGCCCCAGCATTTT
TRBJ1-2	TRBV28	-	-	CASRPGLPAAGYTF	TGTGCCAGCAGGCCGGGACTCCCCGCGGCTGGCTACACCTTC
TRBJ1-5	TRBV21-1	-	once	CASSKASRGMPNQPQHF	TGTGCCAGCAGCAAAGCGTCGAGGGGGATGCCCAATCAGCCCCAGCATTTT
TRBJ2-3	TRBV5-4	-	once	CASSLGTDRVPDTQYF	TGTGCCAGCAGCTTGGGGACGGACAGAGTGCCAGATACGCAGTATTTT
TRBJ1-6	TRBV13	-	-	CASSLEGSRGFNSPLHF	TGTGCCAGCAGCTTAGAAGGCTCCAGGGGCTTTAATTCACCCCTCCACTTT
TRBJ2-3	TRBV9	-	-	CASSGRDTGTDTQYF	TGTGCCAGCAGCGGCCGGGACACCGGCACAGATACGCAGTATTTT
TRBJ2-7	TRBV11-2	TRBD1	-	CASSLEAGGMYEQYF	TGTGCCAGCAGCTTAGAGGCAGGGGGTATGTACGAGCAGTACTTC
TRBJ2-5	TRBV5-1	-	-	CASSLPTQETQYF	TGCGCCAGCAGCTTGCCTACTCAAGAGACCCAGTACTTC
TRBJ1-1	TRBV5-5	TRBD1	-	CASSGQGLITEAFF	TGTGCCAGCAGCGGACAGGGACTGATTACTGAAGCTTTCTTT
TRBJ2-7	TRBV11-2	TRBD2	-	CASSLSSGVPAYEQYF	TGTGCCAGCAGCTTAAGTAGCGGGGTTCCCGCCTACGAGCAGTACTTC
TRBJ2-3	TRBV18	-	-	CASSLMASAGSDTQYF	TGTGCCAGCTCCCTCATGGCTTCAGCAGGGTCGGATACGCAGTATTTT
TRBJ1-5	TRBV28	-	-	CASSRPQGDNQPQHF	TGTGCCAGCAGTCGGCCACAGGGAGACAATCAGCCCCAGCATTTT
TRBJ2-3	TRBV4-1	-	once	CASSKWTSIVEDTQYF	TGCGCCAGCAGCAAATGGACAAGCATAGTAGAAGATACGCAGTATTTT
TRBJ2-2	TRBV10-1	TRBD2	-	CARSERRGGSGELFF	TGCGCCCGCAGTGAGCGCCGGGGGGGATCCGGGGAGCTGTTTTTT
TRBJ1-1	TRBV7-2	-	-	CASSLLGTGGSTEAFF	TGTGCCAGCAGCTTACTAGGAACGGGGGGTAGTACTGAAGCTTTCTTT
TRBJ1-2	TRBV7-2	-	-	CASSLNERGSGYTF	TGTGCCAGCAGCTTAAATGAGCGGGGAAGTGGCTACACCTTC
TRBJ2-1	TRBV9	-	-	CASSVTGLRSYNEQFF	TGTGCCAGCAGCGTAACAGGGTTGAGGTCCTACAATGAGCAGTTCTTC
TRBJ1-1	TRBV5-4	-	once	CASSWVGRDTEAFF	TGTGCCAGCAGCTGGGTTGGCAGGGACACTGAAGCTTTCTTT
TRBJ1-2	TRBV15	TRBD1	-	CATSRGTMDRAGGYTF	TGTGCCACCAGCAGAGGCACTATGGACAGGGCGGGTGGCTACACCTTC
TRBJ2-7	TRBV6-5	-	-	CASSYSNFPYEQYF	TGTGCCAGCAGTTACTCAAACTTCCCCTACGAGCAGTACTTC
TRBJ2-7	TRBV4-3	-	-	CASSQYQGEGYEQYF	TGCGCCAGCAGCCAATACCAGGGCGAAGGCTACGAGCAGTACTTC
TRBJ2-5	TRBV5-4	-	-	CASSLGTDKETQYF	TGTGCCAGCAGCTTGGGGACAGATAAAGAGACCCAGTACTTC
TRBJ2-1	TRBV30	TRBD1	-	CAWSPGTVNNEQFF	TGTGCCTGGAGTCCTGGGACAGTTAACAATGAGCAGTTCTTC
TRBJ1-3	TRBV18	-	-	CASSPTPGRKGNTIYF	TGTGCCAGCTCACCAACACCGGGGAGGAAGGGAAACACCATATATTTT
TRBJ1-4	TRBV6-5	-	-	CASSPQGATNEKLFF	TGTGCCAGCAGTCCACAGGGTGCAACTAATGAAAAACTGTTTTTT
TRBJ1-4	TRBV28	-	-	CASNNPGANEKLFF	TGTGCCAGCAACAACCCGGGAGCTAATGAAAAACTGTTTTTT
TRBJ1-1	TRBV6-2/TRBV6-3	TRBD1	-	CASSYPFQGARAEAFF	TGTGCCAGCAGTTACCCCTTCCAGGGGGCGCGGGCTGAAGCTTTCTTT
TRBJ1-1	TRBV5-8	-	-	CASSLGPPGASPAFF	TGTGCCAGCAGCTTGGGCCCGCCAGGGGCGTCTCCAGCTTTCTTT
TRBJ2-7	TRBV6-5	-	-	CASSYSRSRSYEQYF	TGTGCCAGCAGTTACTCGAGAAGTCGTAGCTACGAGCAGTACTTC
TRBJ1-1	TRBV6-1	-	-	CASSEIAGVNTEAFF	TGTGCCAGCAGTGAGATCGCAGGGGTGAACACTGAAGCTTTCTTT
TRBJ2-2	TRBV11-2	-	-	CASRAALTGELFF	TGTGCCAGCAGAGCGGCGTTAACCGGGGAGCTGTTTTTT
TRBJ2-1	TRBV5-1	-	-	CASSGLGGANNEQFF	TGCGCCAGCAGCGGCTTAGGGGGGGCAAACAATGAGCAGTTCTTC
TRBJ1-1	TRBV14	-	-	CASSQDPGVGAFF	TGTGCCAGCAGCCAAGATCCGGGGGTAGGAGCTTTCTTT
TRBJ2-2	TRBV5-1	-	-	CASSLLSAGAGELFF	TGCGCCAGCAGCTTGTTGTCCGCCGGGGCCGGGGAGCTGTTTTTT
TRBJ2-5	TRBV14	TRBD2	-	CASSQGRTSGPSGETQYF	TGTGCCAGCAGCCAAGGCAGGACTAGCGGACCCTCCGGGGAGACCCAGTACTTC
TRBJ1-5	TRBV10-2	TRBD1	once	CASGQGRSNQPQHF	TGCGCCAGCGGACAGGGACGGAGCAATCAGCCCCAGCATTTT
TRBJ1-6	TRBV27	-	-	CASSPMEGSPLHF	TGTGCCAGCAGTCCCATGGAGGGTTCACCCCTCCACTTT
TRBJ2-7	TRBV19	-	-	CATQSKISYEQYF	TGTGCCACTCAAAGCAAGATCTCCTACGAGCAGTACTTC
TRBJ2-7	TRBV5-1	TRBD1	-	CASSLDRGPYEQYF	TGCGCCAGCAGCCTGGACAGGGGTCCCTACGAGCAGTACTTC
TRBJ1-6	TRBV9	TRBD1	-	CASSAEPGQSSYNSPLHF	TGTGCCAGCAGCGCTGAACCGGGACAGAGCTCCTATAATTCACCCCTCCACTTT
TRBJ1-2	TRBV29-1	TRBD1	-	CSVEDWDSDGYTF	TGCAGCGTTGAAGACTGGGACAGCGATGGCTACACCTTC
TRBJ1-2	TRBV7-2	TRBD1	-	CASRPPGTGNSNYGYTF	TGTGCCAGCAGACCACCCGGGACAGGGAATTCTAACTATGGCTACACCTTC
TRBJ2-5	TRBV14	-	-	CASSQARGETQYF	TGTGCCAGCAGCCAAGCCCGCGGAGAGACCCAGTACTTC
TRBJ1-5	TRBV5-4	TRBD1	-	CASSFGQGDRSNQPQHF	TGTGCCAGCAGCTTCGGACAGGGAGATCGTAGCAATCAGCCCCAGCATTTT